The clone carrying this T cell receptor (beta chain) appeared a few times. The data originate from a study of T cells in Graves' hyperthyroidism and ophthalmopathy. V was shortened by 10 bases and J by 4 bases, with 16 bases between the two germline ends. Per the germline V gene, CDR1 is LNHDA and CDR2 is SQIVND (reference sequence). The CDR3 loop spans 13 amino acids. It was RNA transcripts that yielded the amplified TCR beta CDR3 regions. With the HTBI primer set, the TCR CDR3 went through a first round of RT-PCR. TCRdb reanalysed the multiplex PCR reads using MiXCR and keeps one entry per CDR3 protein. The sample contains 750,000 to 950,000 distinct CDR3 sequences, 35% to 40% of which appear only once.

The sequenced sample was blood. The TCR was taken from a young man with Graves' hyperthyroidism. This rearrangement joins TRBV19 to TRBJ1-2; tentative D call: TRBD1 (5 bases). The CDR3 region is CATSPGTPYGYTF. CDR3 nucleotide sequence: TGTGCCACCTCCCCCGGGACCCCCTATGGCTACACCTTC.